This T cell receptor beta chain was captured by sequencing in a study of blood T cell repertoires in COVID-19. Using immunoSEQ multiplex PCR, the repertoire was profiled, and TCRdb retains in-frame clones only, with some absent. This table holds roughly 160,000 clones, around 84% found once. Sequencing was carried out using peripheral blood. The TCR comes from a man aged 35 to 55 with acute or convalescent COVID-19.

The CDR3 DNA is TGTGCCAGCAGCCCCGGGAGGGGGAATGAAAAACTGTTTTTT. This gives the protein CASSPGRGNEKLFF. The chain couples TRBV7-2 to TRBJ1-4; the D gene is possibly TRBD1 (6 bases). V lost 5 bases, J lost 5 bases, and 12 bases lay in between. CDR1 SGHTA and CDR2 FQGNSA come from the germline V gene. This CDR3 is built from 14 residues.